Listed below are T cell receptor beta chains from one sample, sequenced in a study of blood T cell repertoires in COVID-19. TCRdb's copy holds only in-frame clones and misses some; the assay was immunoSEQ multiplex PCR. The sample yields 150,000 to 200,000 clones, around 80% seen once. The specimen was peripheral blood. These receptor sequences come from a man aged 65 to 85 with active or convalescent COVID-19. CDR3s include the opening cysteine and the closing phenylalanine or tryptophan. D genes are given only for firm matches. Where a row states a size, it is once, few, many or the class of an expanded clone; other rows omit it.

len: 14
j_gene: TRBJ2-3
d_gene: NA
abundance: NA
v_gene: TRBV2
CDR3nt: TGTGCCAGCGAGGGTGGGAGAAGCACAGATACGCAGTATTTT
CDR3aa: CASEGGRSTDTQYF

len: 14
j_gene: TRBJ1-1
d_gene: TRBD1
abundance: NA
v_gene: TRBV5-1
CDR3nt: TGCGCCAGCAGCAGCGGACAGGGAGGCACTGAAGCTTTCTTT
CDR3aa: CASSSGQGGTEAFF

len: 17
j_gene: TRBJ1-3
d_gene: TRBD1
abundance: NA
v_gene: TRBV9
CDR3nt: TGTGCCAGCAGCGTCCTACCGGGACAGAACTCTGGAAACACCATATATTTT
CDR3aa: CASSVLPGQNSGNTIYF

len: 14
j_gene: TRBJ1-3
d_gene: NA
abundance: NA
v_gene: TRBV6-5
CDR3nt: TGTGCCAGCAGCCTTGAGAGCTCTGGAAACACCATATATTTT
CDR3aa: CASSLESSGNTIYF

len: 13
j_gene: TRBJ2-1
d_gene: NA
abundance: NA
v_gene: TRBV9
CDR3nt: TGTGCCAGCAACCCTGACAGTTACAATGAGCAGTTCTTC
CDR3aa: CASNPDSYNEQFF

len: 16
j_gene: TRBJ1-5
d_gene: NA
abundance: NA
v_gene: TRBV25-1
CDR3nt: TGTGCCAGCAGTGCTCCAAAACCGGAGGGCCCTCTGCCCCAGCATTTT
CDR3aa: CASSAPKPEGPLPQHF

len: 14
j_gene: TRBJ1-2
d_gene: TRBD1
abundance: NA
v_gene: TRBV5-1
CDR3nt: TGCGCCAGCAGCCAGGACAGGGGACGCTATGGCTACACCTTC
CDR3aa: CASSQDRGRYGYTF

len: 14
j_gene: TRBJ1-1
d_gene: NA
abundance: once
v_gene: TRBV11-1
CDR3nt: TGTGCCAGCAGCCAGAACAGGGAGGGCACTGAAGCTTTCTTT
CDR3aa: CASSQNREGTEAFF

len: 14
j_gene: TRBJ2-2
d_gene: NA
abundance: NA
v_gene: TRBV28
CDR3nt: TGTGCCAGCAGTCCCTTTCCCAGCACCGGGGAGCTGTTTTTT
CDR3aa: CASSPFPSTGELFF

len: 13
j_gene: TRBJ2-1
d_gene: NA
abundance: NA
v_gene: TRBV2
CDR3nt: TGTGCCAGCAGTGCCGGGGGATCGAGTGAGCAGTTCTTC
CDR3aa: CASSAGGSSEQFF

len: 15
j_gene: TRBJ2-7
d_gene: NA
abundance: NA
v_gene: TRBV27
CDR3nt: TGTGCCAGCAGTTTGACGGTGGGCTTCCCCTACGAGCAGTACTTC
CDR3aa: CASSLTVGFPYEQYF

len: 15
j_gene: TRBJ2-7
d_gene: TRBD1
abundance: NA
v_gene: TRBV5-1
CDR3nt: TGCGCCAGCAGCTTGGAGGACAGGGCTTTGGACGAGCAGTACTTC
CDR3aa: CASSLEDRALDEQYF

len: 15
j_gene: TRBJ2-3
d_gene: NA
abundance: NA
v_gene: TRBV9
CDR3nt: TGTGCCAGCAGCGTGCTAGGGACTAGCACAGATACGCAGTATTTT
CDR3aa: CASSVLGTSTDTQYF

len: 13
j_gene: TRBJ1-2
d_gene: TRBD1
abundance: NA
v_gene: TRBV25-1
CDR3nt: TGTGCCAGCAGTGTTCGGACAGGCTATGGCTACACCTTC
CDR3aa: CASSVRTGYGYTF

len: 14
j_gene: TRBJ2-1
d_gene: TRBD2
abundance: NA
v_gene: TRBV19
CDR3nt: TGTGCCAGTAGTATTGGTCTAGCGGGGCCGGAGCAGTTCTTC
CDR3aa: CASSIGLAGPEQFF

len: 14
j_gene: TRBJ1-2
d_gene: NA
abundance: NA
v_gene: TRBV5-1
CDR3nt: TGCGCCAGCAGCTTGGCCGACAGCTACCGGGGCTACACCTTC
CDR3aa: CASSLADSYRGYTF

len: 16
j_gene: TRBJ2-7
d_gene: TRBD2
abundance: NA
v_gene: TRBV7-6
CDR3nt: TGTGCCAGCAGCTCAGGACTAGCGGGTATCTCCTACGAGCAGTACTTC
CDR3aa: CASSSGLAGISYEQYF

len: 17
j_gene: TRBJ1-3
d_gene: TRBD1
abundance: NA
v_gene: TRBV24-1
CDR3nt: TGTGCCAAACCCAGTCGCATGGGACAGGGGGCTAAGGACACCATATATTTT
CDR3aa: CAKPSRMGQGAKDTIYF

len: 13
j_gene: TRBJ1-3
d_gene: NA
abundance: NA
v_gene: TRBV19
CDR3nt: TGTGCCAGTACACAGAGCTCTGGAAACACCATATATTTT
CDR3aa: CASTQSSGNTIYF

len: 12
j_gene: TRBJ1-1
d_gene: NA
abundance: NA
v_gene: TRBV7-9
CDR3nt: TGTGCCAGCAGCTTATCCCCGAGCGAAGCTTTCTTT
CDR3aa: CASSLSPSEAFF

len: 14
j_gene: TRBJ2-5
d_gene: TRBD2
abundance: NA
v_gene: TRBV5-1
CDR3nt: TGCGCCAGCGTTAGAAGCGGGGGGAAAGAGACCCAGTACTTC
CDR3aa: CASVRSGGKETQYF

len: 14
j_gene: TRBJ2-1
d_gene: NA
abundance: NA
v_gene: TRBV7-2
CDR3nt: TGTGCCAGCAGCTTAGGCGGGCAACCCAATGAGCAGTTCTTC
CDR3aa: CASSLGGQPNEQFF

len: 14
j_gene: TRBJ1-1
d_gene: NA
abundance: NA
v_gene: TRBV19
CDR3nt: TGTGCCAGCACCCTCGGACTCACGAACACTGAAGCTTTCTTT
CDR3aa: CASTLGLTNTEAFF

len: 15
j_gene: TRBJ2-7
d_gene: NA
abundance: NA
v_gene: TRBV12-5
CDR3nt: TGTGCTAGTGGTTTCGCGGTACAGGGTGGCTACGAGCAGTACTTC
CDR3aa: CASGFAVQGGYEQYF

len: 18
j_gene: TRBJ2-2
d_gene: TRBD1
abundance: few
v_gene: TRBV4-3
CDR3nt: TGCGCCAGCAGCCAAGAAAACTTCGGGACAGGGAACACCGGGGAGCTGTTTTTT
CDR3aa: CASSQENFGTGNTGELFF